The 3 T cell receptor beta chains below all came from one sample that was sequenced in a study of T cell changes during pregnancy in multiple sclerosis. The protocol was immunoSEQ multiplex PCR, while the TCRdb copy is restricted to in-frame clones and leaves out a portion. This table holds fewer than 55,000 clones, 88% found once. The material was CD8+ T cells from peripheral blood mononuclear cells, obtained after pregnancy. The receptors stem from a female donor in good health, enrolled as a control in a pregnancy study.

This chain links TRBV16 with TRBJ1-2; the D is unclear. The CDR3 sequence is 15 residues long. Trimming stripped 2 bases from V and 5 bases from J, with 15 bases between. Per the germline V gene, CDR1 is KGHSY and CDR2 is FQNENV. The CDR3 nucleotides read TGTGCCAGCAGCCAAGGCGAGACAAGGTTGTATGGCTACACCTTC. Protein sequence: CASSQGETRLYGYTF.

V gene TRBV27 combines with J gene TRBJ2-2, with 10 bases aligning to TRBD2. The CDR3 is 14 residues long. The trim removed 4 bases at V and 7 bases at J, leaving 3 bases unmatched. Germline CDR1 reads MNHEY; CDR2 reads SMNVEV (reference sequence). The CDR3 protein is CASSSLAGGGELFF. The CDR3 nucleotides read TGTGCCAGCAGTTCCTTAGCGGGGGGCGGGGAGCTGTTTTTT.

The rearrangement joins TRBV5-6 to TRBJ2-1; D is possibly TRBD2 (5 bases). CDR1 and CDR2 from the germline V gene are SGHDT and YYEEEE. Trimming pared 2 bases from V and 4 bases from J, leaving 10 bases between. The CDR3 runs to 14 residues. CDR3 amino acids: CASSLRWTYNEQFF. CDR3 in DNA: TGTGCCAGCAGCTTACGTTGGACTTACAATGAGCAGTTCTTC. The entire variable domain, with the rest obtained from reference TRBV5-6 and TRBJ2-1, is as follows: DAGVTQSPTHLIKTRGQQVTLRCSPKSGHDTVSWYQQALGQGPQFIFQYYEEEERQRGNFPDRFSGHQFPNYSSELNVNALLLGDSALYLCASSLRWTYNEQFFGPGTRLTVL.